The 22 T cell receptor beta chains in this list originate from one sample, sequenced in a study of shared clonotypes between healthy human individuals. Sequencing was performed with immunoSEQ multiplex PCR; in TCRdb, only in-frame clones are kept and a portion is missing. This sample has about 2 million clones, with 90% to 95% found just once. Sequencing input: naive CD4+ T cells sorted from blood. Subset meaning: CD45RA+ positively selected. Source of these receptors: a man younger than 30 in good health.

This sequence joins TRBV4-1 and TRBJ1-1; possible D gene TRBD1, 5 bases. Germline CDR1 and CDR2: MGHRA and YSYEKL. V was clipped by 3 bases and J by 5 bases, with 13 bases between them. The CDR3 loop spans 14 amino acids. The CDR3 bases are TGCGCCAGCAGCCACGGGACCATCGGTACTGAAGCTTTCTTT. It is translated as CASSHGTIGTEAFF.

The chain employs TRBV5-4 and TRBJ2-7; 8 bases are shared with TRBD2. CDR3 length: 13 residues. Germline CDR1 SGHNT, CDR2 YYREEE (reference sequence). The V segment lost 0 bases and the J segment 4 bases; nucleotides outside the gene matches: 0. The CDR3: CASSLERGYEQYF. The CDR3 coding sequence is TGTGCCAGCAGCTTGGAGCGGGGGTACGAGCAGTACTTC.

V usage is TRBV5-4 and J usage is TRBJ1-1; weak D call: TRBD1 (5 bases). This CDR3 spans 14 amino acids. The V gene's germline CDR1 is SGHNT and CDR2 YYREEE (reference sequence). V gave up 2 bases and J gave up 1 base, with 9 bases separating them. CDR3 sequence: CASSLDRQNTEAFF. In DNA, the CDR3 is TGTGCCAGCAGCTTAGACAGACAGAACACTGAAGCTTTCTTT.

This clone was seen only once. CDR3 nucleotide sequence: TGTGCCAGAGGGGGTCCGGGACAGGGGTCCCACGAGCAGTACTTC. Protein: CARGGPGQGSHEQYF. The V and J genes are TRBV6-4 and TRBJ2-7; 10 bases are a match to TRBD1. From germline, CDR1 is MRHNA and CDR2 SNTAGT. With V trimmed by 9 bases and J by 5 bases, 13 bases remained unmatched. The CDR3 runs 15 residues.

V and J are TRBV2 and TRBJ2-7; TRBD2 matches 11 bases. The CDR3 has 15 amino acids. Germline lookup yields CDR1 SNHLY and CDR2 FYNNEI. J gave up 0 bases and V 8 bases, and 6 bases lay outside the gene matches. The DNA of the CDR3 is TGTGCCAGCCGGGGACTAGCGGACTTCTCCTACGAGCAGTACTTC. It translates to CASRGLADFSYEQYF.

The chain carries TRBV28 and TRBJ2-2; 9 nucleotides line up with TRBD1. Germline V gene lookup returns CDR1 MDHEN and CDR2 SYDVKM. V shed 6 bases and J 4 bases; nucleotides not matched to a gene: 6. The CDR3 sequence is 15 residues long. CDR3 bases: TGTGCCAGCAGCACAGGGGGCGCCGGCACCGGGGAGCTGTTTTTT. Encoded protein: CASSTGGAGTGELFF.

V is TRBV2 and J is TRBJ1-2, with D unresolved. The CDR3 has 14 residues. Deletions cut 2 bases from V and 3 bases from J, with 10 bases between. The germline gives CDR1 SNHLY, CDR2 FYNNEI. The CDR3 sequence is CASSEITGDYGYTF. In nucleotides, the CDR3 is TGTGCCAGCAGTGAAATAACCGGGGACTATGGCTACACCTTC.

V is TRBV18 and J is TRBJ1-4; 7 bases agree with TRBD1. The V gene end was trimmed by 5 bases and the J gene end by 4 bases; junction bases not matched to a gene: 4. The CDR3 runs 14 residues. From germline, CDR1 is KGHSH and CDR2 LQKENI. The CDR3 is CASSTGTVNEKLFF. Here the CDR3 DNA reads TGTGCCAGCTCAACGGGGACAGTTAATGAAAAACTGTTTTTT.

V gene TRBV19 combines with J gene TRBJ2-2; 9 bases map to TRBD1. Unmatched junction bases numbered 16, after V lost 5 bases and J lost 6 bases. Germline V gives CDR1 LNHDA, CDR2 SQIVND (reference sequence). This CDR3 has 18 residues. CDR3 nucleotides: TGTGCCAGTAGTCTCCGCGCCGGGACAGGGTCGTTTTCCGGGGAGCTGTTTTTT. It codes for CASSLRAGTGSFSGELFF.

This clone was seen ten or more times. This sequence joins TRBV6-6 and TRBJ1-2; the match to TRBD1 covers 8 bases. Trimming took 2 bases from V and 6 from J; bases not matched to a gene: 8. The CDR3 is 15 residues long. Germline V CDR1 and CDR2: MNHNY, SVGAGI (reference sequence). DNA of the CDR3: TGTGCCAGCAGTTACCTGACAGGGGCAAGAGATGGCTACACCTTC. It is translated as CASSYLTGARDGYTF.

The V call is TRBV18, the J call TRBJ2-2; TRBD1 aligns across 9 bases. Germline trimming cut 4 bases from V and 8 bases from J; bases unmatched to any gene: 11. The CDR3 consists of 16 residues. The germline V gene has CDR1 KGHSH and CDR2 LQKENI. The DNA for the CDR3 is TGTGCCAGCTCACTTTACCGGACAGGGGAATCGGGGGAGCTGTTTTTT. Its protein is CASSLYRTGESGELFF.

Details on this clone: The same CDR3 arises from other DNA sequences in this sample as well. The chain links TRBV2 to TRBJ1-4; 7 bases match TRBD1. Germline loops: CDR1 SNHLY, CDR2 FYNNEI. V was clipped by 8 bases and J by 8 bases; unmatched bases: 8. The CDR3 totals 13 residues. CDR3 residues: CASRRQGGEKLFF. The CDR3 region has the DNA TGTGCCAGCCGCCGACAGGGCGGGGAAAAACTGTTTTTT.

The rearrangement joins TRBV7-9 to TRBJ2-5; no clear D gene. CDR1 and CDR2 (germline): SEHNR, FQNEAQ (reference sequence). This CDR3 contains 14 residues. Trimming removed 0 bases at V and 1 base at J, with 6 bases between. The CDR3 loop is CASSLAKGQETQYF. The DNA for the CDR3 is TGTGCCAGCAGCTTAGCTAAGGGCCAAGAGACCCAGTACTTC.

CDR3 nucleotide sequence: TGTGCCAGCTGTAAACCAGGGGAACAGCCCCAGCATTTT. Translated, it gives CASCKPGEQPQHF. The rearrangement links TRBV19 to TRBJ1-5; D possibly corresponds to TRBD1 (6 bases). CDR3 length equals 13 residues. Germline-derived CDR1 and CDR2 are LNHDA and SQIVND (reference sequence). V lost 9 bases and J 7 bases, leaving 16 bases between the germline ends.

The chain is built from TRBV2 and TRBJ1-6, with D tentatively TRBD1 (6 bases). The germline V gene has CDR1 SNHLY and CDR2 FYNNEI. The V end lost 5 bases, the J end lost 2 bases, and 13 bases lay between the germline ends. The CDR3 extends over 16 amino acids. The chain's CDR3 is CASSSDWTAYNSPLHF. The CDR3 DNA reads as TGTGCCAGCAGTTCGGATTGGACAGCCTATAATTCACCCCTCCACTTT.

The rearrangement joins TRBV6-5 to TRBJ2-7, with 9 bases lining up with TRBD1. Unmatched junction bases numbered 8, after V lost 2 bases and J lost 3 bases. The CDR3 runs to 16 residues. Germline V gene sequence: CDR1 MNHEY, CDR2 SVGAGI. The CDR3 spells CASSYVSGTGLYEQYF. CDR3 DNA: TGTGCCAGCAGTTACGTCTCCGGGACAGGGCTCTACGAGCAGTACTTC.

The chain uses TRBV27 and TRBJ2-1; either TRBD1 or TRBD2 may fit D (5 bases each). CDR1 is MNHEY and CDR2 is SMNVEV in the germline V gene (reference sequence). Trimming cost V 4 bases and J 0 bases, with 16 bases left between them. The CDR3 loop spans 17 amino acids. DNA for the CDR3: TGTGCCAGCAGTTCCATGGGGACCAAGAGCTCCTACAATGAGCAGTTCTTC. It codes for CASSSMGTKSSYNEQFF.

In regard to this clone: Other DNA sequences in the same sample also yield this CDR3. The chain combines TRBV7-2 with TRBJ1-4; TRBD1 aligns across 8 bases. The CDR3 has 15 amino acids. V lost 5 bases and J lost 8; bases outside the gene matches: 10. Germline CDR1 reads SGHTA; CDR2 reads FQGNSA. CDR3 nucleotide sequence: TGTGCCAGCAGCGTTCAGGGGGCGGGTAACGAAAAACTGTTTTTT. Translation gives CASSVQGAGNEKLFF.

The chain recombines TRBV5-1 with TRBJ2-5; D not resolved. V was shortened by 0 bases and J by 1 base, with 16 bases between the two germline ends. The CDR3 is made up of 17 amino acids. The germline V gene encodes CDR1 SGHRS and CDR2 YFSETQ. CDR3 region: CASSLGAGPITQETQYF. Written as DNA, the CDR3 is TGCGCCAGCAGCTTGGGGGCAGGTCCGATCACCCAAGAGACCCAGTACTTC.

This chain uses TRBV10-3 with TRBJ1-4, with TRBD1 identical over 9 bases. The CDR3 has 16 residues. Per the germline V gene, CDR1 is ENHRY and CDR2 is SYGVKD. Losses at the gene ends were 4 bases for V and 7 bases for J; bases not matched to a gene: 10. The CDR3 DNA follows: TGTGCCATCAGTGGAAGACAGGGGGGGGAGAGTGAAAAACTGTTTTTT. It translates to CAISGRQGGESEKLFF.

The genes are TRBV5-4 and TRBJ2-4; 9 bases line up with TRBD1. This CDR3 has 14 residues. V dropped 0 bases and J dropped 8; count of bases not matched to a gene: 3. CDR1 and CDR2 from the germline V gene are SGHNT and YYREEE (reference sequence). In DNA form, the CDR3 reads TGTGCCAGCAGCTTGGGGGGACAGGGTGACATTCAGTACTTC. This sequence encodes CASSLGGQGDIQYF.

The chain combines TRBV7-9 with TRBJ2-2, with D possibly matching TRBD1 (6 bases). Germline CDR1 SEHNR, CDR2 FQNEAQ (reference sequence). The CDR3 has 13 residues. The V and J ends lost 6 bases and 5 bases respectively, with 10 bases between them. This CDR3 reads CASRDRLTGELFF. The CDR3 coding sequence is TGTGCCAGCAGAGACAGGTTGACCGGGGAGCTGTTTTTT.